These 20 T cell receptor beta chains came from one sample sequenced in a study of cytomegalovirus exposure and HLA in healthy donors. Sequencing was performed with immunoSEQ multiplex PCR; in TCRdb, only in-frame clones are kept and a portion is missing. The table lists fewer than 150,000 clones, approximately 80% of them singletons, with 25% to 30% in the top ten. Sample: PBMCs. The receptors were sampled from a man aged 25 to 40 in good health and CMV-seropositive.

The V gene is TRBV5-1, the J gene TRBJ2-1; possibly TRBD2 for D (6 bases). The germline CDR1 and CDR2 sequences are SGHRS and YFSETQ. This CDR3 is 14 amino acids long. V was cut by 0 bases and J by 8 bases, with 12 bases left in between. The CDR3 sequence is CASSLVPSVHEQFF. For the CDR3, the DNA is TGCGCCAGCAGCTTGGTACCTAGCGTGCATGAGCAGTTCTTC.

This rearrangement joins TRBV2 to TRBJ1-1, with a possible D match to TRBD1 (6 bases). This CDR3 contains 14 residues. The germline V and J ends were trimmed by 5 bases and 4 bases, with 14 bases remaining between them. Germline values: CDR1 SNHLY, CDR2 FYNNEI. CDR3 protein: CASSTQGSATEAFF. Here the CDR3 DNA reads TGTGCCAGCAGTACACAGGGTTCGGCCACTGAAGCTTTCTTT. The full variable domain, rest sourced from reference TRBV2 and TRBJ1-1, is EPEVTQTPSHQVTQMGQEVILRCVPISNHLYFYWYRQILGQKVEFLVSFYNNEISEKSEIFDDQFSVERPDGSNFTLKIRSTKLEDSAMYFCASSTQGSATEAFFGQGTRLTVV.

V and J are TRBV6-4 and TRBJ2-7, with 10 bases aligning to TRBD1. CDR3 length equals 13 residues. The germline V gene has CDR1 MRHNA and CDR2 SNTAGT. With V trimmed by 6 bases and J by 5 bases, 4 bases remained unmatched. For the CDR3, the DNA is TGTGCCAGCAGCCTGACAGGGGGCGACGAGCAGTACTTC. Translating it yields CASSLTGGDEQYF.

Notes on this clone: The same CDR3 also results from other DNA sequences found in this sample. CDR3 loop: CATSRDRFSGNTIYF. As DNA, the CDR3 is TGTGCCACCAGCAGGGACAGGTTCTCTGGAAACACCATATATTTT. The genes are TRBV15 and TRBJ1-3, with TRBD1 matching 7 bases. The germline V gene encodes CDR1 LNHNV and CDR2 YYDKDF (reference sequence). V lost 3 bases, J lost 0 bases, and 2 bases stayed unmatched. This CDR3 region has 15 residues.

The rearrangement joins TRBV27 to TRBJ1-1; D gene uncertain. This CDR3 spans 15 amino acids. With 3 bases removed from V and 6 bases from J, the gap between germline ends came to 17 bases. Germline CDR1 MNHEY, CDR2 SMNVEV (reference sequence). CDR3 protein: CASSLKAGQSAEAFF. CDR3 bases: TGTGCCAGCAGTTTGAAAGCGGGTCAGTCGGCTGAAGCTTTCTTT.

J is TRBJ1-4 and V is TRBV9, with a weak D call TRBD1 (6 bases). Germline V gene sequence: CDR1 SGDLS, CDR2 YYNGEE. This CDR3 is 15 amino acids long. Trimming cost V 4 bases and J 3 bases, with 13 bases left between them. The CDR3 DNA reads TGTGCCAGCAGCTCCAGGGGTGGGGCTAATGAAAAACTGTTTTTT. This sequence encodes CASSSRGGANEKLFF.

This clone showed up just once. The chain has TRBV9 and TRBJ2-2, with 9 bases lining up with TRBD2. Trimming at V came to 4 bases and at J to 0 bases, leaving 4 bases not matched to a gene. The germline gives CDR1 SGDLS, CDR2 YYNGEE. CDR3 length equals 16 residues. The CDR3 DNA sequence: TGTGCCAGCAGCCCCGGGACTAGCACGAACACCGGGGAGCTGTTTTTT. Encoded protein: CASSPGTSTNTGELFF.

The rearrangement joins TRBV19 to TRBJ1-1; D is ambiguous. Trimming removed 6 bases from V and 1 base from J, with 12 bases in between. The germline gives CDR1 LNHDA, CDR2 SQIVND (reference sequence). The CDR3 runs to 14 residues. CDR3: CASRSMGPNTEAFF. The CDR3 DNA follows: TGTGCCAGTAGATCAATGGGCCCGAACACTGAAGCTTTCTTT.

The chain links TRBV10-1 to TRBJ2-3; weak D call: TRBD1 (5 bases). The CDR3 loop spans 13 amino acids. The V and J ends lost 6 bases and 4 bases respectively, with 11 bases between them. Germline V gene lookup returns CDR1 WNHNN and CDR2 SYGVQD (reference sequence). This CDR3 is CASREWGPDTQYF. The CDR3 coding sequence is TGCGCCAGCAGGGAATGGGGCCCAGATACGCAGTATTTT.

This chain uses TRBV7-2 with TRBJ1-1; 7 bases are a match to TRBD1. Losses at the gene ends were 5 bases for V and 1 base for J; bases not matched to a gene: 4. The CDR3 is 14 residues long. Germline CDR1 SGHTA, CDR2 FQGNSA. CDR3 residues: CASSPDRQNTEAFF. CDR3 in DNA: TGTGCCAGCAGCCCGGACAGGCAGAACACTGAAGCTTTCTTT.

This clone was seen a single time. The chain is built from TRBV10-3 and TRBJ2-1, with TRBD1 matching over 9 bases. This CDR3 has 14 residues. Losses at the gene ends were 5 bases for V and 6 bases for J; bases not matched to a gene: 5. CDR1 ENHRY and CDR2 SYGVKD come from the germline V gene. CDR3: CAISPGQGSNEQFF. CDR3 coding DNA: TGTGCCATCAGTCCGGGACAGGGAAGCAATGAGCAGTTCTTC.

The rearrangement links TRBV19 to TRBJ2-2; the match to TRBD2 covers 14 bases. Unmatched junction bases numbered 7, after V lost 3 bases and J lost 4 bases. The CDR3 runs 18 residues. Germline V gene lookup returns CDR1 LNHDA and CDR2 SQIVND (reference sequence). For the CDR3, the DNA is TGTGCCAGTAGTATCGGACTAGCGGGAGGTGGGCGCACCGGGGAGCTGTTTTTT. Translation gives CASSIGLAGGGRTGELFF.

The rearrangement links TRBV9 to TRBJ2-1; 7 bases match TRBD1. The CDR3 is 15 residues long. CDR1 SGDLS and CDR2 YYNGEE come from the germline V gene. J gave up 0 bases and V 4 bases, and 4 bases lay outside the gene matches. CDR3 in DNA: TGTGCCAGCAGCAAGACAGGGAACTCCTACAATGAGCAGTTCTTC. Translation: CASSKTGNSYNEQFF. The whole variable domain, remainder taken from reference TRBV9 and TRBJ2-1, is DSGVTQTPKHLITATGQRVTLRCSPRSGDLSVYWYQQSLDQGLQFLIQYYNGEERAKGNILERFSAQQFPDLHSELNLSSLELGDSALYFCASSKTGNSYNEQFFGPGTRLTVL.

The genes are TRBV6-4 and TRBJ2-5; perhaps TRBD2 as D (6 bases). This CDR3 has 14 residues. Germline V gene data show CDR1 as MRHNA and CDR2 as SNTAGT. Trimming removed 8 bases at V and 0 bases at J, with 13 bases between. DNA of the CDR3: TGTGCCAGCCCGGGGGAGCGTGACCAAGAGACCCAGTACTTC. As protein: CASPGERDQETQYF.

The chain has TRBV7-3 and TRBJ2-3, with a possible D match to TRBD1 (5 bases). The CDR3 is 16 amino acids. Germline V gene data show CDR1 as SGHTA and CDR2 as FQGTGA. The V and J ends lost 4 bases and 3 bases respectively, with 17 bases between them. The CDR3 nucleotides read TGTGCCAGCAGCTCCCGAGACAGTCCCAGGACAGATACGCAGTATTTT. Translating gives CASSSRDSPRTDTQYF.

This clone occurred a few times. V and J are TRBV6-6 and TRBJ2-2; a possible D gene is TRBD1 (6 bases). CDR3 length: 13 residues. Germline CDR1 and CDR2: MNHNY and SVGAGI (reference sequence). V was clipped by 6 bases and J by 5 bases, with 10 bases between them. In nucleotides, the CDR3 is TGTGCCAGCAGCAGGGGCGGAACCGGGGAGCTGTTTTTT. This translates into CASSRGGTGELFF.

This clone was seen a few times. The J gene is TRBJ2-3, the V gene TRBV25-1; maybe TRBD2 (6 bases). The CDR3 is 17 residues long. CDR1 MGHDK and CDR2 SYGVNS come from the germline V gene. Trimming stripped 8 bases from V and 5 bases from J, with 26 bases between. The CDR3 DNA reads as TGTGCCAGCGTTGGCAGGCTAGCGAGAAGAGGGGTAGATACGCAGTATTTT. It translates to CASVGRLARRGVDTQYF.

The V gene is TRBV7-2, the J gene TRBJ2-2, with D tentatively TRBD1 (6 bases). The length of the CDR3 is 13 residues. CDR1 SGHTA and CDR2 FQGNSA come from the germline V gene. With 6 bases removed from V and 6 bases from J, the gap between germline ends came to 11 bases. The CDR3 DNA reads as TGTGCCAGCAGACCGGCAGGGGCCGGGGAGCTGTTTTTT. It encodes CASRPAGAGELFF.

This clone was counted between two and nine times. The chain couples TRBV2 to TRBJ2-7, with D tentatively TRBD1 (5 bases). V gave up 6 bases and J gave up 3 bases, with 9 bases separating them. This CDR3 has 12 amino acids. Germline V gene sequence: CDR1 SNHLY, CDR2 FYNNEI. In DNA, the CDR3 is TGTGCCAGCAGGGGGCAGGGCTACGAGCAGTACTTC. This encodes CASRGQGYEQYF.

The chain couples TRBV5-1 to TRBJ1-1; D is possibly TRBD1 (6 bases). V lost 0 bases and J lost 4, with 13 bases in between. Looked up from germline, CDR1 is SGHRS and CDR2 is YFSETQ. CDR3 length equals 15 residues. CDR3 amino acids: CASSLAAGVGTEAFF. The CDR3 DNA is TGCGCCAGCAGCTTGGCTGCAGGGGTGGGCACTGAAGCTTTCTTT.